This T cell receptor (beta chain) is drawn from a study of tumor and adjacent non-tumor tissue in lung cancer. RNA was extracted from bulk tissue without any cell sorting. Donors were chemotherapy-naive, newly diagnosed lung cancer surgical patients in China, August–late 2014. This CDR3 has 12 residues. V gave up 7 bases and J gave up 4 bases, with 10 bases separating them. CDR1 and CDR2 (germline): MDHEN, SYDVKM. A modified ARM-PCR protocol with three rounds of nested PCR amplified TCRbeta. TCRdb reanalysed the multiplex PCR reads using MiXCR and keeps one entry per CDR3 protein. The top ten hold about 20% of the sample, which has around 140,000 distinct CDR3 sequences, about 71% seen once. This clonotype came up many times.

The sequenced sample consisted of lung tumor tissue. The chain links TRBV28 to TRBJ2-5; TRBD2 might be the D (6 bases). The sequence derives from a man aged 55 to 69 with small cell lung cancer. In DNA, the CDR3 is TGTGCCAGCATTGGAGGGGCAGAGACCCAGTACTTC. It encodes CASIGGAETQYF.